This T cell receptor beta chain was sequenced in a study of blood T cell repertoires in COVID-19. Overall study context: PBMCs, B-cell-depleted T cells, or T cells provided the cDNA or gDNA that made up the material.

The CDR3 contains 15 residues. CDR1 and CDR2 (germline): SSHAT, FNYEAQ (reference sequence). V was clipped by 4 bases and J by 4 bases, with 16 bases between them. The data were produced by immunoSEQ multiplex PCR, yet TCRdb's version contains in-frame clones alone and is incomplete. The sample includes 300,000 to 450,000 clones, roughly nine tenths seen only once; the top ten take approximately 4.1%. Enrollment of patients from Seattle took place during active infection, with longitudinal follow-up. This TCR was recovered from a woman aged 60 to 75 with COVID-19, enrolled during active disease. The gene calls are TRBV7-7 and TRBJ2-5, with D possibly matching TRBD1 (6 bases). Sequencing used peripheral blood. The CDR3 DNA is TGTGCCAGCAGCTCGACGAGTACAGGGTCAGAGACCCAGTACTTC. It yields the protein CASSSTSTGSETQYF.